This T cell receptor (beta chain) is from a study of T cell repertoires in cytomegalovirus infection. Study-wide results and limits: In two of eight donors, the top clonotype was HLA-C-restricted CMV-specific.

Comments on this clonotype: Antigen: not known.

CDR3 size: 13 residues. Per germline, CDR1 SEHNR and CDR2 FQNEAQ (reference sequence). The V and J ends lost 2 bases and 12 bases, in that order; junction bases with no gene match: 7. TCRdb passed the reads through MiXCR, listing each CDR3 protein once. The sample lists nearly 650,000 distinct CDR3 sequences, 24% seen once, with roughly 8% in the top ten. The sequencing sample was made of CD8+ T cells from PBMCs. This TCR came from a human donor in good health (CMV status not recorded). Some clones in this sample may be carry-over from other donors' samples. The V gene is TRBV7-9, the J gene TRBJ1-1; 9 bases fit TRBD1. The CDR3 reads CASSLSHDRGTFF. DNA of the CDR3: TGTGCCAGCAGCTTAAGTCACGACAGGGGGACTTTCTTT.